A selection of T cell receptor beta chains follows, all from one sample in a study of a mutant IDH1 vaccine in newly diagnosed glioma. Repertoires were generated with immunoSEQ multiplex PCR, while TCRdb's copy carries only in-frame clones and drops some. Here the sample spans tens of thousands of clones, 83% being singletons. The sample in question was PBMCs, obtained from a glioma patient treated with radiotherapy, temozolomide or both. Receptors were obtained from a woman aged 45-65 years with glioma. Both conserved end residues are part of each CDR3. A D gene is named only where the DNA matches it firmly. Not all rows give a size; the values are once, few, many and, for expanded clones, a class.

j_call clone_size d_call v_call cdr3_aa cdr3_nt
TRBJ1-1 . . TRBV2 CASSVFGVNTEAFF TGTGCCAGCAGTGTCTTCGGAGTGAACACTGAAGCTTTCTTT
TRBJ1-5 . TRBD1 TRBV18 CASSLGTGGDQPQHF TGTGCCAGCTCACTTGGGACAGGGGGCGATCAGCCCCAGCATTTT
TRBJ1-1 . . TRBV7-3 CASSFGGSSTEAFF TGTGCCAGCAGCTTCGGGGGATCGAGCACTGAAGCTTTCTTT
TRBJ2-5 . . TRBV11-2 CASSLQTQYF TGTGCCAGCAGCTTGCAGACCCAGTACTTC
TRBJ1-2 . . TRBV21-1 CASSMLWTGFNYGYTF TGTGCCAGCAGTATGCTCTGGACAGGTTTTAACTATGGCTACACCTTC
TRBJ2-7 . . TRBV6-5 CASSQGFGSYEQYF TGTGCCAGCAGTCAGGGTTTTGGGTCCTACGAGCAGTACTTC
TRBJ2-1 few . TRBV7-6 CASSPLTGNNEQFF TGTGCCAGCAGCCCCCTGACTGGCAACAATGAGCAGTTCTTC
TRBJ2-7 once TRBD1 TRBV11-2 CASSLGTGGDEQYF TGTGCCAGCAGCTTAGGGACAGGGGGCGACGAGCAGTACTTC
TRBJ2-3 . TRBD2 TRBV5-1 CASSAGGQYTQYF TGCGCCAGCAGCGCGGGGGGACAATATACGCAGTATTTT
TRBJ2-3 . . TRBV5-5 CASSFGTATDTQYF TGTGCCAGCAGCTTCGGAACCGCCACAGATACGCAGTATTTT
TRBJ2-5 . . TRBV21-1 CASLSLGFDLLGQETQYF TGTGCCAGCTTGTCCCTAGGGTTTGATTTGTTAGGGCAAGAGACCCAGTACTTC
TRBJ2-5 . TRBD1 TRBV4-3 CASSQVGQGEETQYF TGCGCCAGCAGCCAAGTGGGACAGGGTGAAGAGACCCAGTACTTC
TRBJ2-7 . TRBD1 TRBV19 CASSTYAGQGDEQYF TGTGCCAGTAGTACCTACGCGGGACAGGGAGACGAGCAGTACTTC
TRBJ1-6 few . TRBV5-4 CASSLQGESPLHF TGTGCCAGCAGCTTACAGGGAGAATCACCCCTCCACTTT
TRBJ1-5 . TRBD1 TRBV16 CASSQYLTGGNQPQHF TGTGCCAGCAGCCAATACCTGACAGGGGGGAATCAGCCCCAGCATTTT
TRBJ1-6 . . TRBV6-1 CASTQAGTVNSPLHF TGTGCCAGCACCCAAGCCGGGACGGTGAATTCACCCCTCCACTTT
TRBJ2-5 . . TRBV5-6 CASSFSSQETQYF TGTGCCAGCAGTTTTTCCTCCCAAGAGACCCAGTACTTC
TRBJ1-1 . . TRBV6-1 CASSIQRTEAFF TGTGCCAGCTCGATACAGAGAACTGAAGCTTTCTTT
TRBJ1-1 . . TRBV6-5 CASSYSKNTEAFF TGTGCCAGCAGTTACTCGAAGAACACTGAAGCTTTCTTT
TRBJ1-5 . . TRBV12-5 CASGSSMSNQPQHF TGTGCTAGTGGTTCGTCCATGAGCAATCAGCCCCAGCATTTT
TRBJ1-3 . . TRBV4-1 CASSLAESGNTIYF TGCGCCAGCAGCCTTGCCGAGTCTGGAAACACCATATATTTT
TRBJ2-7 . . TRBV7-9 CASSLWDSNAREQYF TGTGCCAGCAGCTTATGGGACTCCAACGCAAGGGAGCAGTACTTC
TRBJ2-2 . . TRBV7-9 CASTSLWGGELFF TGTGCCAGCACCTCTTTGTGGGGCGGGGAGCTGTTTTTT
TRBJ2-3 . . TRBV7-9 CASSLGYGGSSDTQYF TGTGCCAGCAGCTTAGGGTACGGTGGCAGTTCAGATACGCAGTATTTT
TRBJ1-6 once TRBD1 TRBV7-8 CASSLGVGTGFTSNSPLHF TGTGCCAGCAGCTTAGGAGTAGGGACAGGGTTTACTAGTAATTCACCCCTCCACTTT
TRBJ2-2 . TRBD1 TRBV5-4 CASSLRDRGLSGELFF TGTGCCAGCAGTCTTAGGGACAGGGGGCTTAGCGGGGAGCTGTTTTTT
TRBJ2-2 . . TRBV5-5 CAAGTANTGELFF TGTGCCGCCGGTACGGCTAACACCGGGGAGCTGTTTTTT
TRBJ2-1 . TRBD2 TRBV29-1 CSVGGGFDSYNEQFF TGCAGCGTTGGGGGGGGTTTCGACTCCTACAATGAGCAGTTCTTC
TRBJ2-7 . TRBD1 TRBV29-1 CSVKSGTGESSRHYEQYF TGCAGCGTTAAATCCGGGACAGGGGAATCCTCGAGGCACTACGAGCAGTACTTC
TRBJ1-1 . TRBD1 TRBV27 CASSPGQGAREAFF TGTGCCAGCAGTCCGGGACAGGGGGCACGTGAAGCTTTCTTT
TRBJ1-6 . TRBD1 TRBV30 CAWSFLRDSNSPLHF TGTGCCTGGAGTTTTCTCCGGGACAGCAATTCACCCCTCCACTTT
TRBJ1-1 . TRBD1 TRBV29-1 CSMSGGGTEAFF TGCAGCATGTCAGGGGGAGGAACTGAAGCTTTCTTT